This section outlines one TCR beta chain sequence together with its context. Its antigen remains unidentified. No much larger clonotype is one base removed from it; base qualities were not supplied. The meaning of the sample's time point label: about 28 days (+/-7) after the second vaccine dose. AZD1222 recipients given second doses at about 4 weeks or at about 12 weeks were pooled, since spike-specific TCR depth and breadth were not found to differ between the two schedules. Vaccinee samples were obtained from the UK trials COV001 and COV002, which included a single-blind randomized controlled phase 2/3 trial of AZD1222 (ChAdOx1 nCoV-19) in healthy adults. Trial participant PBMC samples were collected at day 0 and day 28 after the second dose for TCRbeta chain sequencing. The CDR3 regions of human TCRbeta chains were analyzed by immunosequencing. For the original study's pipeline: Repertoire TCRs were checked for matches against a reference library of SARS-CoV-2-specific TCRs that had been generated using the MIRA antigen-specificity platform. Breadth meant the fraction of unique TCRs that were SARS-CoV-2-associated, whereas depth meant the fraction of total T cells that were SARS-CoV-2-associated. Using the MIRA data, every spike-specific TCR was mapped to the spike region that the TCR reacted to and assigned to either a CD4 or a CD8 class. Log10-transformed breadth and depth values were compared by one-way ANOVA with Sidak's multiple comparisons tests. In TCRdb, the immuneACCESS table is reduced to in-frame sequences with V and J assigned. These tables do not hold every clone; where another copy was compared, an unresolved V gene accounts for under half, and the others remain unexplained. For V, J and clone size, that table is used; D and trimming come from the DNA. This sample has about 110,000 clones in its table, and nearly 90% of those were observed once. The leading ten clones occupy approximately 4.8% of the sample.

This specimen comes from a study of T cell responses to AZD1222 COVID-19 vaccine (TCRdb year 2021). Background on the whole study: A total of 233 trial participants underwent TCR sequencing, of whom about 210 received two doses of AZD1222 and roughly 25 received two doses of the MenACWY control vaccine. Enrollment into the trials was organized by age into subgroups of 18-55, 56-69 and 70-plus years, and those subgroups contained approximately 150, 30 and 60 TCR-sequenced participants, respectively.

Study-wide findings and limitations: Participants were mostly white British, with more females than males. The authors suggested clonal diversity may have been underestimated. The 56-69-year group was small, and its depth increase did not reach significance, likely because of low power. Conclusions about previously exposed vaccinees are limited because only five or six AZD1222 recipients were SARS-CoV-2 seropositive at baseline. Spike-specific TCR breadth and depth rose significantly after two AZD1222 doses compared with day 0 and with MenACWY recipients. The vaccine-associated CD4 TCRs covered the entire spike protein, and the dominant responses fell in regions 160-218 and 743-854. Because no day 14 peak-response samples were available, repertoires were characterized only after the peak T cell response. Reportedly, almost half of the unique spike-specific TCRs recognized epitopes lying outside the regions that are mutated in the B.1.351 and B.1.1.7 variants.

The CDR1 and CDR2 encoded by the germline V gene are MNHEY and SVGAGI. From its cysteine to its phenylalanine, the CDR3 spans 16 amino acids. CDR3 DNA is the only sequence kept; it has 48 bases, read in frame from the first base. Germline trimming: 4 bases from V, 8 bases from J; junction bases outside gene matches: 12. The rearrangement combines TRBV6-5 with TRBJ2-4; TRBD1 fits 9 bases in the junction. The sequences come from peripheral blood, collected 28 days after the second AZD1222 dose. The TCR sequence derives from an adult who received the AZD1222 COVID-19 vaccine. The CDR3 reads as follows: CASSSFGTGLRDIQYF. The DNA sequence is TGTGCCAGCAGTTCCTTCGGGACAGGGCTGAGAGACATTCAGTACTTC.